The T cell receptor beta chain described here comes from a study of blood T cell repertoires in COVID-19. In the study overall: The samples span acute and convalescent COVID-19 from the United States, Italy and Spain. The cDNA or gDNA used as material had been derived from T cells, B-cell-depleted T cells, or PBMCs.

Some clones are missing from TCRdb's copy, which holds only in-frame ones; the method was immunoSEQ multiplex PCR. There are 150,000 to 170,000 clones in the sample; 70% to 85% occur only once, and 0.63% lies in the top ten. Followed longitudinally, the Seattle patients had been enrolled during active infection. Source material: peripheral blood. The sequence was obtained from a man aged 55 to 70 with COVID-19, enrolled during active disease.

The CDR3 sequence is CASRTGLGTGNTIYF. The CDR3 nucleotides are TGTGCCAGCAGGACAGGGTTAGGTACTGGAAACACCATATATTTT. The rearrangement joins TRBV4-2 to TRBJ1-3, with 7 bases aligning to TRBD1. After removal of 6 bases from V and 2 bases from J, the junction contained 7 bases not matched to a gene. The CDR3 consists of 15 residues. Germline assignment: CDR1 LGHNA and CDR2 YNFKEQ.